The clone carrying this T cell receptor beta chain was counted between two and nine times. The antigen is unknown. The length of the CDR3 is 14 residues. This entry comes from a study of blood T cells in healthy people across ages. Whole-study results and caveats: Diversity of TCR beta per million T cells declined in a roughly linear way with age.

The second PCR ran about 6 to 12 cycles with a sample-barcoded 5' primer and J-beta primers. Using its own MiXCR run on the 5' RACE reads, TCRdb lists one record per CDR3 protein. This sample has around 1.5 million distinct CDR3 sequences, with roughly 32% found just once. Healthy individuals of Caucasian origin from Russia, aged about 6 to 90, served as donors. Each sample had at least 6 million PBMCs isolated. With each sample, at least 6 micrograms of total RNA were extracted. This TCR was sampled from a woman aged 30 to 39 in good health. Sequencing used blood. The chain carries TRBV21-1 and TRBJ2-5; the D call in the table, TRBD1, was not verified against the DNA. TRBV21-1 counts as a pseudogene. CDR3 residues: CASSKGRGVPIQYF. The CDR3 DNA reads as TGTGCCAGCAGCAAAGGGCGGGGGGTCCCGATCCAGTACTTC.